This T cell receptor (beta chain) emerged from a study of blood T cell repertoires in COVID-19. Study context: Whether acute or convalescent, the COVID-19 samples came from the United States, Italy and Spain.

Original handling: Amplifying reference gene primers gave estimates of nucleated cell counts. Produced via immunoSEQ multiplex PCR; TCRdb's table is partial and in-frame only. D and trimming come from the DNA, and the V and J calls and clone size come from that table. The repertoire includes approximately 80,000 clones, more than 75% of them detected once, and 8% sits in the top ten. This clone appeared once. Looked up from germline, CDR1 is LNHDA and CDR2 is SQIVND (reference sequence). Deletions cut 3 bases from V and 1 base from J, with 11 bases between. The CDR3 contains 15 residues. The sequencing input was peripheral blood. This clonotype was sampled from a man in his fifties with active COVID-19. The chain combines TRBV19 with TRBJ2-3; D is possibly TRBD2 (5 bases). The CDR3 loop reads CASSIGLTGTDTQYF. In nucleotides, the CDR3 is TGTGCCAGTAGTATCGGACTCACAGGCACAGATACGCAGTATTTT.